A single sample gave rise to the 31 T cell receptor beta chains below, sequenced in a study of T cells in Graves' hyperthyroidism and ophthalmopathy. Researchers took RNA transcripts and amplified the TCR beta CDR3 regions from them. TCR CDR3 regions were first amplified by RT-PCR with HTBI primers. Via MiXCR, TCRdb re-called the multiplex PCR reads, giving one row per CDR3 protein. The table has hundreds of thousands of distinct CDR3 sequences, around 13% seen once; the top ten hold roughly 10%. Sequencing was performed on blood. The receptor set was obtained from a woman aged 18-35 years with Graves' hyperthyroidism.

The chain is built from TRBV2 and TRBJ1-2, with D tentatively TRBD1 (6 bases). V was trimmed by 1 base and J by 0 bases, leaving 12 bases between them. The germline CDR1 and CDR2 sequences are SNHLY and FYNNEI. There are 16 residues in the CDR3. In DNA, the CDR3 is TGTGCCAGCAGTGAAGAAGGACAGTTTTCTAACTATGGCTACACCTTC. Protein sequence: CASSEEGQFSNYGYTF.

Ten or more counts support this clonotype. CDR3: CASILRLTRGDNSPLHF. The CDR3 region has the DNA TGTGCCAGCATTTTGCGACTGACGAGGGGAGATAATTCACCCCTCCACTTT. The chain links TRBV12-3 or TRBV12-4 to TRBJ1-6; TRBD1 is a possible D gene (5 bases). Trimming stripped 7 bases from V and 5 bases from J, with 21 bases between. CDR3 length: 17 amino acids.

The chain is built from TRBV6-1 and TRBJ1-4; 7 bases are shared with TRBD1. The CDR3 has 16 residues. J lost 4 bases, V lost 6 bases, and 11 bases had no gene match. CDR1 is MNHNS and CDR2 is SASEGT in the germline V gene. The CDR3 DNA sequence: TGTGCCAGCAGGGAACAGGGGAGGCTCAGTAATGAAAAACTGTTTTTT. Protein product: CASREQGRLSNEKLFF.

This clonotype appeared many times. This rearrangement joins TRBV3-1 to TRBJ1-6; D is undetermined. Germline V gene lookup returns CDR1 LGHDT and CDR2 YNNKEL (reference sequence). With 1 base removed from V and 7 bases from J, the gap between germline ends came to 11 bases. This CDR3 is 15 amino acids long. The CDR3 spells CASSQVLTANSPLHF. CDR3 nucleotides: TGTGCCAGCAGCCAAGTACTAACAGCGAATTCACCCCTCCACTTT.

The CDR3 loop reads CASSYTRGEGADTQYF. As DNA, the CDR3 is TGTGCCAGCAGTTACACGCGGGGGGAGGGAGCAGATACGCAGTATTTT. The chain has TRBV3-1 and TRBJ2-3, with TRBD2 identical over 8 bases. The length of the CDR3 is 16 residues. Trimming took 6 bases from V and 4 from J; bases not matched to a gene: 12. Germline V gene lookup returns CDR1 LGHDT and CDR2 YNNKEL (reference sequence).

There are a few counts of this clonotype. The V and J genes are TRBV11-2 and TRBJ2-7; no firm D call. In germline, CDR1 is SGHAT, CDR2 FQNNGV. Trimming pared 3 bases from V and 2 bases from J, leaving 17 bases between. The CDR3 is made up of 16 amino acids. The chain's CDR3 is CASSFPDLRVPYEQYF. As DNA, the CDR3 is TGTGCCAGCAGCTTCCCGGACCTAAGGGTCCCCTACGAGCAGTACTTC.

This clonotype was seen at least ten times. The chain has TRBV30 and TRBJ2-1, with a weak D call TRBD2 (6 bases). The CDR3 covers 16 residues. V was shortened by 0 bases and J by 0 bases, with 12 bases between the two germline ends. The germline CDR1 and CDR2 sequences are GTSNPN and SVGIG (reference sequence). The CDR3 DNA reads TGTGCCTGGAGTGTTCGGGGGTCGAGCTCCTACAATGAGCAGTTCTTC. Protein sequence: CAWSVRGSSSYNEQFF.

This chain connects TRBV15 to TRBJ2-5; no clear D gene. The germline V gene has CDR1 LNHNV and CDR2 YYDKDF (reference sequence). The CDR3 sequence is 12 residues long. Trimming left V 3 bases short and J 3 bases short, with 5 bases between. For the CDR3, the DNA is TGTGCCACCAGCAGTTACGAAGAGACCCAGTACTTC. Its protein product is CATSSYEETQYF.

This clonotype occurred a few times. The J gene is TRBJ1-1, the V gene TRBV30; D is perhaps TRBD1 (5 bases). This CDR3 spans 14 amino acids. Germline V gene sequence: CDR1 GTSNPN, CDR2 SVGIG (reference sequence). Trimming took off 0 bases at V and 5 bases at J, with 13 bases between the two ends. The CDR3 is CAWSVQWGLTEAFF. In DNA, the CDR3 is TGTGCCTGGAGTGTACAGTGGGGGTTGACTGAAGCTTTCTTT.

V and J are TRBV6-1 and TRBJ1-5; maybe TRBD1 (5 bases). Germline V gene lookup returns CDR1 MNHNS and CDR2 SASEGT. There are 17 residues in the CDR3. Between the trimmed V and J ends, which lost 5 bases and 0 bases, there was a span of 17 bases. For the CDR3, the DNA is TGTGCCAGCAGTTCCTGGGGGGTACCTAATAGCAATCAGCCCCAGCATTTT. As protein: CASSSWGVPNSNQPQHF.

In this sample, this clonotype turned up many times. As DNA, the CDR3 is TGCAGTGCTAGAGGGGAGACCCAGTACTTC. Its protein product is CSARGETQYF. This sequence joins TRBV20-1 and TRBJ2-5; D not resolved. This CDR3 has 10 amino acids. V lost 1 base and J lost 5, with 2 bases in between. CDR1 is DFQATT, CDR2 SNEGSKA, per germline (reference sequence).

This clonotype was counted ten times or more. The genes are TRBV24-1 and TRBJ2-1; no clear D gene. Germline values: CDR1 KGHDR, CDR2 SFDVKD. The CDR3 runs 14 residues. V was clipped by 1 base and J by 8 bases, with 11 bases between them. The CDR3 loop reads CATSDFAGTYEQFF. CDR3 bases: TGTGCCACCAGTGATTTTGCAGGCACGTATGAGCAGTTCTTC.

This clonotype was seen more than once but under ten times. The chain has TRBV27 and TRBJ1-2; a weak D match, TRBD1 (5 bases). The germline V gene encodes CDR1 MNHEY and CDR2 SMNVEV (reference sequence). Trimming left V 5 bases short and J 3 bases short, with 16 bases between. The CDR3 contains 15 residues. CDR3 bases: TGTGCCAGCAGTACCCTCGGGGCAGATGACTATGGCTACACCTTC. Residues: CASSTLGADDYGYTF.

This clonotype was picked up many times. This chain uses TRBV20-1 with TRBJ2-3, with TRBD2 identical over 12 bases. The CDR3 extends over 17 amino acids. The germline gives CDR1 DFQATT, CDR2 SNEGSKA (reference sequence). Trimming at V came to 6 bases and at J to 3 bases, leaving 13 bases not matched to a gene. The CDR3 bases are TGCAGTGCCCCCCCTAGCGGGAGGGTCGTGGGTACAGATACGCAGTATTTT. Its translation: CSAPPSGRVVGTDTQYF.

In its sample, this clonotype was seen many times. This rearrangement joins TRBV18 to TRBJ1-2, with D perhaps TRBD1 (5 bases). The CDR3 sequence is 16 residues long. Germline CDR1 is KGHSH and CDR2 is LQKENI. The ends were cut back, 3 bases at V and 3 bases at J, with 17 bases in the middle. CDR3 amino acids: CASSPSALGPDYGYTF. CDR3 bases: TGTGCCAGCTCACCTTCGGCTTTGGGGCCCGACTATGGCTACACCTTC.

The chain recombines TRBV15 with TRBJ1-2; no definite D call. Germline CDR1 reads LNHNV; CDR2 reads YYDKDF (reference sequence). The V gene lost 4 bases and the J gene lost 3 bases, with 9 bases spanning the gap. The length of the CDR3 is 13 residues. The CDR3 spells CATSKGKDYGYTF. As DNA, the CDR3 is TGTGCCACCAGCAAGGGAAAAGACTATGGCTACACCTTC. The full variable domain, in which reference TRBV15 and TRBJ1-2 provide the parts outside the CDR3, is DAMVIQNPRYQVTQFGKPVTLSCSQTLNHNVMYWYQQKSSQAPKLLFHYYDKDFNNEADTPDNFQSRRPNTSFCFLDIRSPGLGDTAMYLCATSKGKDYGYTFGSGTRLTVV.

This clonotype was seen only a few times. V is TRBV29-1 and J is TRBJ2-3, with D possibly matching TRBD2 (5 bases). V was clipped by 6 bases and J by 4 bases, with 14 bases between them. This CDR3 is built from 13 residues. Germline V gene lookup returns CDR1 SQVTM and CDR2 ANQGSEA. CDR3 protein: CSVRENQADTQYF. CDR3 DNA: TGCAGCGTCCGGGAAAACCAGGCAGATACGCAGTATTTT.

The sample holds many counts of this clonotype. The V call is TRBV10-3, the J call TRBJ2-1, with D perhaps given as TRBD1 or TRBD2 (5 bases each). CDR3 length: 13 residues. Germline loops: CDR1 ENHRY, CDR2 SYGVKD. V gave up 4 bases and J gave up 10 bases, with 14 bases separating them. CDR3 protein: CAISGGAHREQFF. The CDR3, as DNA: TGTGCCATCAGTGGAGGGGCCCACAGGGAGCAGTTCTTC.

The chain carries TRBV24-1 and TRBJ2-3, with D possibly TRBD2 on 5 matching bases. V dropped 5 bases and J dropped 7 bases, with 6 bases sitting between them. Per the germline V gene, CDR1 is KGHDR and CDR2 is SFDVKD. This CDR3 region has 11 residues. The CDR3 DNA follows: TGTGCCACCAGTGTCGGGAATACGCAGTATTTT. Protein sequence: CATSVGNTQYF.

There are many counts of this clonotype. The chain is built from TRBV12-3 or TRBV12-4 and TRBJ2-3; D remains ambiguous. The CDR3 is made up of 12 amino acids. Trimming took 7 bases from V and 1 from J, leaving 6 bases between them. The CDR3 here is CASKGRTDTQYF. The CDR3 bases are TGTGCCAGCAAAGGCCGCACAGATACGCAGTATTTT.

The chain couples TRBV6-2 or TRBV6-3 to TRBJ1-1; a possible D gene is TRBD1 (6 bases). Deletions cut 7 bases from V and 1 base from J, with 13 bases between. Looked up from germline, CDR1 is MNHEY and CDR2 is SVGEGT. CDR3 size: 14 residues. CDR3 bases: TGTGCCAGCACCCTCGGGGGGGCGAACACTGAAGCTTTCTTT. It is translated as CASTLGGANTEAFF.

This clonotype was seen ten or more times. The V gene is TRBV5-1, the J gene TRBJ1-1; D unclear. V was shortened by 1 base and J by 1 base, with 11 bases between the two germline ends. This CDR3 has 15 residues. CDR1 is SGHRS, CDR2 YFSETQ, per germline. The CDR3: CASSLIPAPNTEAFF. The CDR3 coding sequence is TGCGCCAGCAGCTTGATCCCGGCGCCGAACACTGAAGCTTTCTTT.

This clonotype was counted at least ten times. The CDR3 sequence is CASSFTGTYEQYF. As DNA, the CDR3 is TGCGCCAGCAGCTTTACAGGAACCTACGAGCAGTACTTC. The chain employs TRBV5-1 and TRBJ2-7; perhaps TRBD1 as D (5 bases). Per the germline V gene, CDR1 is SGHRS and CDR2 is YFSETQ. Trimming removed 2 bases from V and 2 bases from J, with 8 bases in between. This CDR3 has 13 amino acids.

Many counts were recorded for this clonotype. The rearrangement joins TRBV5-5 to TRBJ1-4; D ambiguous. Trimming took 4 bases from V and 8 from J, leaving 9 bases between them. Per the germline V gene, CDR1 is SGHKS and CDR2 is YYEKEE (reference sequence). There are 12 residues in the CDR3. The CDR3, as DNA: TGTGCCAGCAGCCTGACGGGGGAAAAACTGTTTTTT. Translated, it gives CASSLTGEKLFF.

The V gene is TRBV12-3 or TRBV12-4, the J gene TRBJ1-3; D is unresolved. The CDR3 has 15 amino acids. Trimming pared 7 bases from V and 0 bases from J, leaving 13 bases between. In DNA form, the CDR3 reads TGTGCCAGCACCCTGTTGGACCTCTCTGGAAACACCATATATTTT. Translated, it gives CASTLLDLSGNTIYF.

This clonotype was detected a few times. This chain joins TRBV6-1 and TRBJ2-7; 7 nucleotides line up with TRBD2. Per the germline V gene, CDR1 is MNHNS and CDR2 is SASEGT. The CDR3 runs 14 residues. V lost 8 bases, J lost 3 bases, and 10 bases stayed unmatched. The CDR3 sequence is CASSVAGEYYEQYF. CDR3 coding DNA: TGTGCCAGCTCTGTAGCGGGCGAATACTACGAGCAGTACTTC.

This clonotype occurred many times. The CDR3 is CASSSMTRLNEQFF. The DNA of the CDR3 is TGTGCCAGCAGCTCTATGACTAGGCTCAATGAGCAGTTCTTC. The chain couples TRBV7-9 to TRBJ2-1, with D perhaps matching TRBD2 (6 bases). Trimming stripped 4 bases from V and 6 bases from J, with 13 bases between. Germline values: CDR1 SEHNR, CDR2 FQNEAQ (reference sequence). The CDR3 has 14 residues. Full variable domain (outside the CDR3, taken from reference TRBV7-9 and TRBJ2-1): DTGVSQNPRHKITKRGQNVTFRCDPISEHNRLYWYRQTLGQGPEFLTYFQNEAQLEKSRLLSDRFSAERPKGSFSTLEIQRTEQGDSAMYLCASSSMTRLNEQFFGPGTRLTVL.

This clonotype has ten or more counts. V usage is TRBV4-1 and J usage is TRBJ2-7; no reliable D call. Germline loops: CDR1 MGHRA, CDR2 YSYEKL. This CDR3 region has 18 residues. With 2 bases removed from V and 1 base from J, the gap between germline ends came to 21 bases. The CDR3 nucleotides read TGCGCCAGCAGCCAAACGTTTACTAAGGTACTCAGGTCCTACGAGCAGTACTTC. This codes for CASSQTFTKVLRSYEQYF.

The table lists this clonotype with many counts. This chain uses TRBV12-3 or TRBV12-4 with TRBJ2-3; D is unclear. V dropped 2 bases and J dropped 6 bases, with 6 bases sitting between them. The CDR3 length is 12 residues. The CDR3 loop is CASSLLRDTQYF. CDR3 nucleotide sequence: TGTGCCAGCAGTTTACTCAGGGATACGCAGTATTTT.

This clonotype was found many times. The J gene is TRBJ2-7, the V gene TRBV27, with D tentatively TRBD2 (5 bases). Trimming removed 2 bases at V and 4 bases at J, with 15 bases between. The CDR3 totals 15 residues. Germline CDR1 reads MNHEY; CDR2 reads SMNVEV (reference sequence). The CDR3 DNA is TGTGCCAGCAGTTTAATCGCAGGCAGAGGGTACGAGCAGTACTTC. Protein product: CASSLIAGRGYEQYF.

This clonotype was counted many times. This chain uses TRBV12-3 or TRBV12-4 with TRBJ2-1; maybe TRBD2 (6 bases). Trimming took off 3 bases at V and 8 bases at J, with 17 bases between the two ends. The CDR3 spans 15 residues. The CDR3 sequence is CASSFVKGLGHEQFF. DNA for the CDR3: TGTGCCAGCAGTTTCGTGAAGGGACTGGGCCATGAGCAGTTCTTC.